This T cell receptor beta chain originates from a study of cytomegalovirus exposure and HLA in healthy donors. Points from the study as a whole: Presence/absence comparisons presumed near-even sequencing depth among donors. 16,951 TCR beta sequences were associated with HLA alleles at 0.05 false discovery rate in a later analysis. According to the study, 150 to 200 TCR beta chains were cytomegalovirus-associated. Other equally common chains were less clonally expanded than HLA-associated TCR beta chains, a later analysis showed.

A note on this clone: What it recognizes is unknown.

V gave up 2 bases and J gave up 7 bases, with 18 bases separating them. CDR3 length: 15 amino acids. CDR1 and CDR2 (germline): SEHNR, FQNEAQ (reference sequence). PCR primers comprised 60 Vbeta and 13 Jbeta primers. The repertoire was sequenced with immunoSEQ multiplex PCR; TCRdb's copy has only in-frame clones and lacks some. The data show under 250,000 clones, 80% to 90% seen once. This chain connects TRBV7-9 to TRBJ2-7, with D perhaps TRBD1 (6 bases). The sequenced material came from PBMCs. This sequence was found in a girl aged 2 to 10 in good health and CMV-seronegative. For the CDR3, the DNA is TGTGCCAGCAGCTTACAAGCGGCAAGGGGGTGGGAGCAGTACTTC. Protein: CASSLQAARGWEQYF. The full variable domain, its missing parts supplied by reference TRBV7-9 and TRBJ2-7, is DTGVSQNPRHKITKRGQNVTFRCDPISEHNRLYWYRQTLGQGPEFLTYFQNEAQLEKSRLLSDRFSAERPKGSFSTLEIQRTEQGDSAMYLCASSLQAARGWEQYFGPGTRLTVT.